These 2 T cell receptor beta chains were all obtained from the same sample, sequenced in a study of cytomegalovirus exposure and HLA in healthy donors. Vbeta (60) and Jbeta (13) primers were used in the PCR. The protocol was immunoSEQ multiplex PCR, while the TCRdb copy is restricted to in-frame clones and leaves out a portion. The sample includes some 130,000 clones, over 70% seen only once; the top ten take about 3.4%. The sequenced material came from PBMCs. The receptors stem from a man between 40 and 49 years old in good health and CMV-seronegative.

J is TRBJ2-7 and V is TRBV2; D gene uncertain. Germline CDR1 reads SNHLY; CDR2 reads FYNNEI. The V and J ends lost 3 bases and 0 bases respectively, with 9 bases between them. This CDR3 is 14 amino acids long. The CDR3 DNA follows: TGTGCCAGCAGTGAGGGCCTTTTCTCCTACGAGCAGTACTTC. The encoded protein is CASSEGLFSYEQYF. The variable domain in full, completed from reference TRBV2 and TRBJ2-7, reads EPEVTQTPSHQVTQMGQEVILRCVPISNHLYFYWYRQILGQKVEFLVSFYNNEISEKSEIFDDQFSVERPDGSNFTLKIRSTKLEDSAMYFCASSEGLFSYEQYFGPGTRLTVT.

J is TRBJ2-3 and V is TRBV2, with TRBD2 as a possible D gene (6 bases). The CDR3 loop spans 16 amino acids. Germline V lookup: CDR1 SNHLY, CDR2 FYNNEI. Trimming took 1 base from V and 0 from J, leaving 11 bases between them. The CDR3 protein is CASSEVGGASTDTQYF. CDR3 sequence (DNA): TGTGCCAGCAGTGAAGTTGGCGGGGCTAGCACAGATACGCAGTATTTT.